This T cell receptor (beta chain) was documented in a study of cytomegalovirus exposure and HLA in healthy donors. Turning to this clone: Its antigen is still unknown.

Study-level findings and limits: With later analysis, a missense DCLRE1C variant became linked to TCR beta V- and J-gene trimming. Testing in vitro showed a few CMV-associated chains specific for CMV antigens. Presence/absence analyses treated sequencing depth as roughly uniform across donors.

The germline V gene has CDR1 LNHNV and CDR2 YYDKDF (reference sequence). Trimming removed 5 bases from V and 6 bases from J, with 4 bases in between. The CDR3 contains 11 residues. Nobody wrote down the CMV serostatus of this donor. PCR involved 60 Vbeta and 13 Jbeta primers. This table comes from immunoSEQ multiplex PCR, and its TCRdb copy is limited to in-frame clones, with some not included. The sample carries 70,000 to 95,000 clones, roughly 80% recorded once. Sequencing was carried out using PBMCs. The origin of this receptor is a human donor in good health. This sequence joins TRBV15 and TRBJ2-2; D gene unclear. CDR3 protein: CATSLAGELFF. In DNA, the CDR3 is TGTGCCACCAGCCTCGCCGGGGAGCTGTTTTTT.